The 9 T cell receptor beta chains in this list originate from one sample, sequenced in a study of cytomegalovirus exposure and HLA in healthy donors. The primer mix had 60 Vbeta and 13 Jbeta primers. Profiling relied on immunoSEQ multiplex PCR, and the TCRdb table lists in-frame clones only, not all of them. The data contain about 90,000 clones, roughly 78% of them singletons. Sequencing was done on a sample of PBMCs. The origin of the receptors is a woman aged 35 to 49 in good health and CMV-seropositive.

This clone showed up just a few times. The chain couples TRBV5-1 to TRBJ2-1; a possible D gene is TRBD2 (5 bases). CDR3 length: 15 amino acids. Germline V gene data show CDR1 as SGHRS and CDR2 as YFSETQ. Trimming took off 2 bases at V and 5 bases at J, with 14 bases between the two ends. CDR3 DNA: TGCGCCAGCAGCTTAGCGACTAACGCCAACAATGAGCAGTTCTTC. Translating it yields CASSLATNANNEQFF.

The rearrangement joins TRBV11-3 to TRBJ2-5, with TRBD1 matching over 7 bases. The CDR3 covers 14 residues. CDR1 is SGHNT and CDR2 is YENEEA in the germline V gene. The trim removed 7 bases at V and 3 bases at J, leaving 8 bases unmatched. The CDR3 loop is CASTLGDSEETQYF. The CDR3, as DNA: TGTGCCAGCACCCTAGGGGACAGCGAAGAGACCCAGTACTTC.

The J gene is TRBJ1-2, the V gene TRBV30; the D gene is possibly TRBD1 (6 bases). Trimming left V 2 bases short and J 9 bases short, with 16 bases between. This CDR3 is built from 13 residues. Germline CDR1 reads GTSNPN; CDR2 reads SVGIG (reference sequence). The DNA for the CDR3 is TGTGCCTGGAGTTTCCTAGGGGGGGGAAGCTACACCTTC. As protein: CAWSFLGGGSYTF. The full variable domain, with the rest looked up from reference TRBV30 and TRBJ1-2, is SQTIHQWPATLVQPVGSPLSLECTVEGTSNPNLYWYRQAAGRGLQLLFYSVGIGQISSEVPQNLSASRPQDRQFILSSKKLLLSDSGFYLCAWSFLGGGSYTFGSGTRLTVV.

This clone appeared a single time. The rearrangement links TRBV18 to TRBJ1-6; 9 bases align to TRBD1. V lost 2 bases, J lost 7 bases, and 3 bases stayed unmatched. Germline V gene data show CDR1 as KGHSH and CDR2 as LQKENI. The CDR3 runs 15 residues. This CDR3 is CASSPRQGGNSPLHF. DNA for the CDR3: TGTGCCAGCTCACCAAGACAGGGGGGAAATTCACCCCTCCACTTT. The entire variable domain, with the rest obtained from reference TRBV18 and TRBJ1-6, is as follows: NAGVMQNPRHLVRRRGQEARLRCSPMKGHSHVYWYRQLPEEGLKFMVYLQKENIIDESGMPKERFSAEFPKEGPSILRIQQVVRGDSAAYFCASSPRQGGNSPLHFGNGTRLTVT.

The CDR3 DNA reads as TGTGCCACCGACTACCACGTTTACGAGCAGTACTTC. Translated: CATDYHVYEQYF. The chain has TRBV27 and TRBJ2-7; D is perhaps TRBD2 (5 bases). The CDR3 extends over 12 amino acids. V was shortened by 10 bases and J by 4 bases, with 14 bases between the two germline ends. Germline loops: CDR1 MNHEY, CDR2 SMNVEV (reference sequence).

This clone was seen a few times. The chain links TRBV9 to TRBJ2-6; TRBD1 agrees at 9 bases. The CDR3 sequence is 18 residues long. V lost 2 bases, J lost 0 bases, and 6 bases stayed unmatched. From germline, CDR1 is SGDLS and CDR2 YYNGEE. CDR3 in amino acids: CASSVETGGFSGANVLTF. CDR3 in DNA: TGTGCCAGCAGCGTCGAGACAGGGGGTTTCTCTGGGGCCAACGTCCTGACTTTC. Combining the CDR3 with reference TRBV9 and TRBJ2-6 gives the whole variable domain DSGVTQTPKHLITATGQRVTLRCSPRSGDLSVYWYQQSLDQGLQFLIQYYNGEERAKGNILERFSAQQFPDLHSELNLSSLELGDSALYFCASSVETGGFSGANVLTFGAGSRLTVL.

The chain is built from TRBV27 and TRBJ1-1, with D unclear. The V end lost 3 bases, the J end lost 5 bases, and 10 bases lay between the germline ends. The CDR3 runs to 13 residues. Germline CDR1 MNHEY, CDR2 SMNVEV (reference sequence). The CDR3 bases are TGTGCCAGCAGTTTCCAGGATGGGACTGAAGCTTTCTTT. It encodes CASSFQDGTEAFF.

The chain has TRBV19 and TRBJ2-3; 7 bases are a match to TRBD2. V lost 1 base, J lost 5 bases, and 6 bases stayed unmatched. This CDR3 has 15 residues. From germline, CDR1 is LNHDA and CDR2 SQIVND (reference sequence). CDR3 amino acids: CASSIATSSRDTQYF. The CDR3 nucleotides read TGTGCCAGTAGTATAGCGACTAGCTCCAGAGATACGCAGTATTTT. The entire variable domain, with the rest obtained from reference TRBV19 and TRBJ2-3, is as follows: DGGITQSPKYLFRKEGQNVTLSCEQNLNHDAMYWYRQDPGQGLRLIYYSQIVNDFQKGDIAEGYSVSREKKESFPLTVTSAQKNPTAFYLCASSIATSSRDTQYFGPGTRLTVL.

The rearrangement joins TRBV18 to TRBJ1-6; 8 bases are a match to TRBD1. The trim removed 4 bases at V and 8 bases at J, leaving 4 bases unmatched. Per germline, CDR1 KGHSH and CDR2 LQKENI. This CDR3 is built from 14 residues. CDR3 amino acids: CASSRTGRDSPLHF. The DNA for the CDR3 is TGTGCCAGCTCACGGACAGGGAGGGATTCACCCCTCCACTTT.